This entry lists 30 T cell receptor beta chains sequenced from one sample in a study of blood T cells in healthy people across ages. Together with a sample-barcoded 5' primer, a J-beta primer mix was included in a second PCR lasting about 6 to 12 cycles. MiXCR, run by TCRdb on the 5' RACE reads, gives a single entry per CDR3 protein. The repertoire includes around 1.5 million distinct CDR3 sequences, approximately 38% of them detected once, and 7% to 9.5% sits in the top ten. Sequenced input: blood. These receptors were taken from a woman under 30 in good health.

The CDR3 region is CASSSGTSGAYNEQYF. In nucleotides, the CDR3 is TGCGCCAGCAGCTCCGGGACTAGCGGAGCCTACAATGAGCAGTACTTC. V and J are TRBV5-1 and TRBJ2-7, with 11 bases identical to TRBD2. The CDR3 is made up of 16 amino acids. Germline-derived CDR1 and CDR2 are SGHRS and YFSETQ. The J segment lost 7 bases and the V segment lost 3 bases, leaving 12 bases of the junction unmatched.

The J gene is TRBJ2-1, the V gene TRBV30, with D perhaps being TRBD1 or TRBD2 (5 bases each). The CDR3 sequence is 12 residues long. CDR1 is GTSNPN and CDR2 is SVGIG in the germline V gene (reference sequence). Trimming shortened V by 1 base and J by 9 bases, and 10 bases separated the two germline ends. The CDR3 loop is CAWSAGQGEQFF. The CDR3 DNA reads as TGTGCCTGGAGTGCGGGGCAGGGTGAGCAGTTCTTC.

This clonotype was seen only a few times. The rearrangement joins TRBV5-5 to TRBJ2-7; TRBD1 agrees at 9 bases. The V gene end was trimmed by 4 bases and the J gene end by 3 bases; junction bases not matched to a gene: 8. The CDR3 extends over 15 amino acids. Germline V gives CDR1 SGHKS, CDR2 YYEKEE (reference sequence). CDR3 DNA: TGTGCCAGCAGCCCTCTGGGACAGGGAGTCTACGAGCAGTACTTC. It specifies CASSPLGQGVYEQYF.

In this sample, this clonotype turned up a few times. The rearrangement joins TRBV3-1 to TRBJ1-4; D is ambiguous. This CDR3 is 15 amino acids long. Germline V CDR1 and CDR2: LGHDT, YNNKEL (reference sequence). Trimming cost V 0 bases and J 8 bases, with 13 bases left between them. The CDR3 is CASSQDVYKGEKLFF. The CDR3 region has the DNA TGTGCCAGCAGCCAAGATGTCTACAAAGGGGAAAAACTGTTTTTT.

This sequence joins TRBV20-1 and TRBJ2-3; either TRBD1 or TRBD2 may supply D (6 bases each). V was trimmed by 6 bases and J by 6 bases, leaving 16 bases between them. Germline values: CDR1 DFQATT, CDR2 SNEGSKA (reference sequence). This CDR3 is built from 13 residues. The CDR3 sequence is CSAWGALGDTQYF. The CDR3 region has the DNA TGCAGTGCCTGGGGGGCATTGGGGGATACGCAGTATTTT.

V usage is TRBV6-1 and J usage is TRBJ1-5; unclear D gene. There are 15 residues in the CDR3. The V and J ends lost 3 bases and 2 bases respectively, with 11 bases between them. Per germline, CDR1 MNHNS and CDR2 SASEGT. The CDR3 is CASSESHSGNQPQHF. As DNA, the CDR3 is TGTGCCAGCAGTGAGTCGCACTCGGGCAATCAGCCCCAGCATTTT.

The rearrangement links TRBV2 to TRBJ2-2; possibly TRBD1 or TRBD2 for D (5 bases each). V was clipped by 4 bases and J by 7 bases, with 16 bases between them. Germline V gene data show CDR1 as SNHLY and CDR2 as FYNNEI. This CDR3 is 15 amino acids long. CDR3 in amino acids: CASSAWGSPGGELFF. CDR3 in DNA: TGTGCCAGCAGTGCCTGGGGGTCGCCGGGCGGGGAGCTGTTTTTT.

CDR3 amino acids: CASSSPSSGGPYQETQYF. The DNA of the CDR3 is TGTGCCAGCAGTTCTCCGAGTAGCGGGGGCCCGTACCAAGAGACCCAGTACTTC. The genes are TRBV28 and TRBJ2-5, with 9 bases identical to TRBD2. This CDR3 has 18 residues. V shed 4 bases and J 0 bases; nucleotides not matched to a gene: 12. From germline, CDR1 is MDHEN and CDR2 SYDVKM. Combining the CDR3 with reference TRBV28 and TRBJ2-5 gives the whole variable domain DVKVTQSSRYLVKRTGEKVFLECVQDMDHENMFWYRQDPGLGLRLIYFSYDVKMKEKGDIPEGYSVSREKKERFSLILESASTNQTSMYLCASSSPSSGGPYQETQYFGPGTRLLVL.

The rearrangement uses TRBV7-9 and TRBJ2-5, with 8 positions matching TRBD2. The J call could be wrong; TRBJ2-7 is a better fit for the DNA end. The CDR3 spans 15 residues. Germline V CDR1 and CDR2: SEHNR, FQNEAQ (reference sequence). DNA of the CDR3: TGTGCCAGCGTCTTCAGCGGGGGCCCACCGTACGAGCAGTACTTC. It codes for CASVFSGGPPYEQYF.

V gene TRBV7-2 combines with J gene TRBJ2-1, with TRBD2 matching 14 bases. V lost 6 bases to trimming and J lost 6 bases; unmatched junction nucleotides: 7. The V gene's germline CDR1 is SGHTA and CDR2 FQGNSA. This CDR3 spans 16 amino acids. The chain's CDR3 is CASRPTSGGGSNEQFF. The CDR3, as DNA: TGTGCCAGCAGACCGACTAGCGGGGGGGGAAGCAATGAGCAGTTCTTC.

J is TRBJ1-4 and V is TRBV10-3; possible D gene TRBD1, 5 bases. Looked up from germline, CDR1 is ENHRY and CDR2 is SYGVKD. CDR3 size: 14 residues. Trimming left V 6 bases short and J 8 bases short, with 16 bases between. The CDR3 region has the DNA TGTGCCATCAGCGGCTCGGGGGGTCGCGAAAAACTGTTTTTT. This encodes CAISGSGGREKLFF.

The chain links TRBV6-1 to TRBJ1-2; D is unclear. Trimming cost V 6 bases and J 5 bases, with 25 bases left between them. The CDR3 runs 17 residues. In germline, CDR1 is MNHNS, CDR2 SASEGT. CDR3 sequence reads: CASSPLDPSGGGYGYTF. Here the CDR3 DNA reads TGTGCCAGCAGCCCCCTGGACCCATCTGGAGGCGGATATGGCTACACCTTC.

The sample holds a few counts of this clonotype. The chain is built from TRBV5-1 and TRBJ1-2; D is perhaps TRBD1 (6 bases). CDR1 SGHRS and CDR2 YFSETQ come from the germline V gene. Trimming pared 4 bases from V and 8 bases from J, leaving 12 bases between. CDR3 length: 12 residues. For the CDR3, the DNA is TGCGCCAGCAGCCGGGACACTTTAGGCTACACCTTC. This encodes CASSRDTLGYTF.

The V gene is TRBV10-3, the J gene TRBJ2-2, with 10 bases fitting TRBD2. CDR1 and CDR2 from the germline V gene are ENHRY and SYGVKD. The junction had 7 bases not matched to a gene; V was cut back by 2 bases and J by 4 bases. This CDR3 contains 17 residues. The chain's CDR3 is CAISEGLAGVTTGELFF. Here the CDR3 DNA reads TGTGCCATCAGTGAGGGGCTAGCGGGGGTTACCACCGGGGAGCTGTTTTTT.

This clonotype was seen repeatedly, ten times or more. V gene TRBV29-1 combines with J gene TRBJ2-7; D gene ambiguous. In germline, CDR1 is SQVTM, CDR2 ANQGSEA. V shed 1 base and J shed 0 bases, with 4 bases lying between them. This CDR3 has 12 amino acids. This chain's CDR3 is CSVEVSSYEQYF. The CDR3 nucleotides are TGCAGCGTTGAAGTGAGCTCCTACGAGCAGTACTTC.

This chain uses TRBV9 with TRBJ2-7, with D perhaps TRBD1 (6 bases). The CDR3 loop spans 12 amino acids. Trimming removed 3 bases from V and 4 bases from J, with 8 bases in between. CDR1 and CDR2 from the germline V gene are SGDLS and YYNGEE. The CDR3 is CASSAGDYEQYF. CDR3 nucleotide sequence: TGTGCCAGCAGCGCAGGGGATTACGAGCAGTACTTC.

This clonotype was seen a handful of times. The genes are TRBV4-1 and TRBJ2-7; tentative D call: TRBD2 (6 bases). Germline V gene data show CDR1 as MGHRA and CDR2 as YSYEKL. Between the trimmed V and J ends, which lost 3 bases and 0 bases, there was a span of 15 bases. CDR3 length: 16 residues. CDR3 protein: CASSQMGLLSSYEQYF. The CDR3 region has the DNA TGCGCCAGCAGCCAGATGGGACTTCTTTCCTCCTACGAGCAGTACTTC.

The chain combines TRBV7-9 with TRBJ1-1, with 9 bases fitting TRBD1. The CDR3 has 15 residues. Germline CDR1 is SEHNR and CDR2 is FQNEAQ (reference sequence). The trim removed 6 bases at V and 1 base at J, leaving 6 bases unmatched. The CDR3 region has the DNA TGTGCCAGCAGTCAAACAGGGGGCAGGAACACTGAAGCTTTCTTT. It codes for CASSQTGGRNTEAFF.

The chain is built from TRBV18 and TRBJ2-4, with D maybe TRBD2 (6 bases). The closer fit of TRBJ2-5 to the DNA end suggests the J call may be wrong. This CDR3 comprises 17 residues. The germline V gene has CDR1 KGHSH and CDR2 LQKENI. This CDR3 reads CASSRRSRTSTQETQYF. CDR3 bases: TGTGCCAGCTCCCGTCGATCCCGCACTAGCACCCAAGAGACCCAGTACTTC.

This clonotype appeared a few times. This chain joins TRBV3-1 and TRBJ2-7, with TRBD1 identical over 7 bases. The germline V gene has CDR1 LGHDT and CDR2 YNNKEL (reference sequence). The V segment lost 0 bases and the J segment 0 bases; nucleotides outside the gene matches: 2. The CDR3 length is 15 residues. The CDR3 here is CASSQETGNSYEQYF. DNA of the CDR3: TGTGCCAGCAGCCAAGAGACAGGGAACTCCTACGAGCAGTACTTC.

The CDR3 DNA sequence: TGCAGTGCTAGAGTAGCGGGTAGCTTTGATACGCAGTATTTT. As protein: CSARVAGSFDTQYF. The rearrangement links TRBV20-1 to TRBJ2-3; 7 positions agree with TRBD2. CDR3 length equals 14 residues. Per the germline V gene, CDR1 is DFQATT and CDR2 is SNEGSKA (reference sequence). J was trimmed by 6 bases and V by 1 base; bases with no gene match: 7.

The V and J genes are TRBV6-5 and TRBJ2-1; D is possibly TRBD2 (6 bases). Trimming removed 2 bases from V and 2 bases from J, with 16 bases in between. The germline V gene encodes CDR1 MNHEY and CDR2 SVGAGI. This CDR3 is built from 17 residues. The CDR3 here is CASSYPKEGVAYNEQFF. The CDR3 bases are TGTGCCAGCAGTTACCCCAAGGAGGGAGTCGCCTACAATGAGCAGTTCTTC.

The V call is TRBV27, the J call TRBJ1-2, with a possible D match to TRBD1 (5 bases). V shed 8 bases and J shed 4 bases, with 17 bases lying between them. Looked up from germline, CDR1 is MNHEY and CDR2 is SMNVEV (reference sequence). The CDR3 loop spans 14 amino acids. CDR3 loop: CASGGGTALYGYTF. CDR3 sequence (DNA): TGTGCCAGCGGTGGGGGAACAGCACTCTATGGCTACACCTTC.

This chain uses TRBV27 with TRBJ2-7; 15 bases are a match to TRBD2. Trimming removed 3 bases from V and 5 bases from J; junction bases left unmatched: 11. Germline CDR1 MNHEY, CDR2 SMNVEV (reference sequence). The CDR3 has 18 amino acids. CDR3 amino acids: CASSLGGTSGRYTHEQYF. The DNA for the CDR3 is TGTGCCAGCAGTTTGGGAGGGACTAGCGGGAGGTATACCCACGAGCAGTACTTC.

The chain has TRBV7-2 and TRBJ1-6; D is possibly TRBD1 (6 bases). The V gene's germline CDR1 is SGHTA and CDR2 FQGNSA. V lost 2 bases and J lost 6, with 26 bases in between. The CDR3 is made up of 20 amino acids. CDR3 bases: TGTGCCAGCAGCTTATTTGCGGTCGCGGGGGTGGGCAGGGGTAATTCACCCCTCCACTTT. It is translated as CASSLFAVAGVGRGNSPLHF.

This clonotype has only one observation. V usage is TRBV12-3 or TRBV12-4 and J usage is TRBJ1-1; 8 bases align to TRBD1. The CDR3 length is 16 residues. The J segment lost 7 bases and the V segment lost 6 bases, leaving 16 bases of the junction unmatched. The CDR3 DNA is TGTGCCAGCAGCCTACGGACAGGGATCGAGAAGAATGAAGCTTTCTTT. It codes for CASSLRTGIEKNEAFF.

This clonotype was seen a handful of times. The V gene is TRBV21-1, the J gene TRBJ1-2. TRBV21-1 is an annotated pseudogene. The CDR3 loop spans 17 amino acids. As DNA, the CDR3 is TGTGCCAGCAGAACCCCCGGGCCTTTCTACACCTCCTATGGCTACACCTTC. As protein: CASRTPGPFYTSYGYTF.

With regard to this clonotype: One junction end does not reproduce the germline sequence, and a read error may be involved. The DNA of the CDR3 is TGCGCCAGTAGCCAAGTACAGCAGGGGGAGACCCAGTACTTC. Its translation: CASSQVQQGETQYF. The genes are TRBV4-1 and TRBJ2-7; a possible D gene is TRBD1 (6 bases). The DNA end is more similar to TRBJ2-5, so the J call may be wrong. The CDR3 contains 14 residues. Germline CDR1 is MGHRA and CDR2 is YSYEKL.

This clonotype showed up many times. The chain's CDR3 is CASSASGLEQYF. The DNA of the CDR3 is TGTGCCAGCAGTGCTTCCGGTCTCGAGCAGTACTTC. The chain links TRBV12-3 or TRBV12-4 to TRBJ2-7; no firm D call. The CDR3 consists of 12 residues. V lost 5 bases to trimming and J lost 6 bases, with 11 bases between them.

This clonotype showed up just a few times. The chain joins TRBV5-1 to TRBJ1-1; possible D gene TRBD1, 5 bases. Trimming took off 0 bases at V and 4 bases at J, with 13 bases between the two ends. CDR3 length: 15 residues. From germline, CDR1 is SGHRS and CDR2 YFSETQ. For the CDR3, the DNA is TGCGCCAGCAGCTTGGGGGGCGTCGGGCGCACTGAAGCTTTCTTT. Its translation is CASSLGGVGRTEAFF. The entire variable domain, with the rest obtained from reference TRBV5-1 and TRBJ1-1, is as follows: KAGVTQTPRYLIKTRGQQVTLSCSPISGHRSVSWYQQTPGQGLQFLFEYFSETQRNKGNFPGRFSGRQFSNSRSEMNVSTLELGDSALYLCASSLGGVGRTEAFFGQGTRLTVV.